Presented here are 28 T cell receptor beta chains from one specimen sequenced in a study of T cell responses to AZD1222 COVID-19 vaccine. Clones were read by immunoSEQ multiplex PCR, and TCRdb kept only the in-frame ones, dropping some. Here the sample spans 120,000 or so clones, approximately 88% being singletons. Material: peripheral blood, obtained on day 0 of AZD1222 vaccination. These TCRs come from an adult in good health.

The chain links TRBV3-1 (or the pseudogene TRBV3-2) to TRBJ1-5, with D possibly matching TRBD1 (5 bases). Per the germline V gene, CDR1 is LGHDT and CDR2 is YNNKEL (reference sequence). The CDR3 runs to 17 residues. The ends were cut back, 5 bases at V and 0 bases at J, with 17 bases in the middle. The CDR3 loop is CASSKPRDGYSNQPQHF. CDR3 DNA: TGTGCCAGCAGCAAGCCGAGGGACGGTTATAGCAATCAGCCCCAGCATTTT.

The chain recombines TRBV3-1 (or the pseudogene TRBV3-2) with TRBJ2-5; 12 bases map to TRBD2. Germline assignment: CDR1 LGHDT and CDR2 YNNKEL (reference sequence). The CDR3 is 16 amino acids. Trimming took 0 bases from V and 5 from J; bases not matched to a gene: 4. CDR3 in amino acids: CASSQEWTSGEETQYF. In DNA form, the CDR3 reads TGTGCCAGCAGCCAAGAGTGGACTAGCGGGGAGGAGACCCAGTACTTC.

The gene calls are TRBV19 and TRBJ2-7; D is unresolved. The CDR3 extends over 11 amino acids. The V and J ends lost 8 bases and 3 bases respectively, with 8 bases between them. CDR1 is LNHDA and CDR2 is SQIVND in the germline V gene (reference sequence). The CDR3 DNA follows: TGTGCCAGTCGCATGGGCTACGAGCAGTACTTC. It yields the protein CASRMGYEQYF. Combining the CDR3 with reference TRBV19 and TRBJ2-7 gives the whole variable domain DGGITQSPKYLFRKEGQNVTLSCEQNLNHDAMYWYRQDPGQGLRLIYYSQIVNDFQKGDIAEGYSVSREKKESFPLTVTSAQKNPTAFYLCASRMGYEQYFGPGTRLTVT.

This chain uses TRBV18 with TRBJ1-5; 9 positions agree with TRBD1. The CDR3 has 15 residues. The germline V gene encodes CDR1 KGHSH and CDR2 LQKENI. Trimming at V came to 5 bases and at J to 2 bases, leaving 4 bases not matched to a gene. The CDR3 here is CASSNTGGGNQPQHF. For the CDR3, the DNA is TGTGCCAGCTCAAACACAGGGGGCGGCAATCAGCCCCAGCATTTT.

In its sample, this clone was seen many times. V is TRBV4-1 and J is TRBJ2-4; TRBD2 agrees at 11 bases. The germline gives CDR1 MGHRA, CDR2 YSYEKL. The V gene end was trimmed by 3 bases and the J gene end by 6 bases; junction bases not matched to a gene: 16. The CDR3 length is 19 residues. The CDR3: CASSQDSGGANPSGNIQYF. The DNA for the CDR3 is TGCGCCAGCAGCCAGGATAGCGGGGGGGCAAATCCCTCCGGAAACATTCAGTACTTC.

This sequence joins TRBV5-6 and TRBJ2-7, with TRBD2 as a possible D gene (6 bases). This CDR3 region has 14 residues. Trimming cost V 4 bases and J 1 base, with 12 bases left between them. The V gene's germline CDR1 is SGHDT and CDR2 YYEEEE. The CDR3 DNA reads TGTGCCAGCAGCGTTTACGGGAGTTCCTACGAGCAGTACTTC. This sequence encodes CASSVYGSSYEQYF.

The rearrangement uses TRBV10-3 and TRBJ1-2, with 7 bases fitting TRBD1. Germline values: CDR1 ENHRY, CDR2 SYGVKD. The CDR3 is 13 residues long. CDR3 DNA sequence: TGTGCTTCCAGTGTGGGACAGAACTATGGCTACACCTTC. As protein: CASSVGQNYGYTF.

The genes are TRBV5-4 and TRBJ2-1; a weak D match, TRBD1 (6 bases). Germline V lookup: CDR1 SGHNT, CDR2 YYREEE (reference sequence). CDR3 length: 16 residues. Trimming took off 4 bases at V and 4 bases at J, with 18 bases between the two ends. As DNA, the CDR3 is TGTGCCAGCAGCGCAAAGCAGGGGACCTTTTACAATGAGCAGTTCTTC. Translation: CASSAKQGTFYNEQFF.

V is TRBV19 and J is TRBJ2-3; D may match TRBD1 or TRBD2 (5 bases each). Looked up from germline, CDR1 is LNHDA and CDR2 is SQIVND (reference sequence). The V end lost 7 bases, the J end lost 0 bases, and 17 bases lay between the germline ends. The CDR3 has 16 residues. In nucleotides, the CDR3 is TGTGCCAGTACCAAGGGGACGACCACTAGCACAGATACGCAGTATTTT. Translation gives CASTKGTTTSTDTQYF.

The table lists this clone with a few counts. The V and J genes are TRBV6-5 and TRBJ1-2; no reliable D call. The ends were cut back, 6 bases at V and 1 base at J, with 9 bases in the middle. The CDR3 is 13 amino acids. Per the germline V gene, CDR1 is MNHEY and CDR2 is SVGAGI. As DNA, the CDR3 is TGTGCCAGCAGCCCGGACCTTAACTATGGCTACACCTTC. As protein: CASSPDLNYGYTF.

This chain links TRBV5-1 with TRBJ2-1; D unclear. The CDR3 contains 15 residues. CDR1 is SGHRS, CDR2 YFSETQ, per germline. The V gene lost 0 bases and the J gene lost 9 bases, with 16 bases spanning the gap. CDR3 coding DNA: TGCGCCAGCAGCTTGGTGTCTGGCCCCTTCGTTGAGCAGTTCTTC. Protein sequence: CASSLVSGPFVEQFF.

This clone was seen a handful of times. V gene TRBV7-2 combines with J gene TRBJ2-3; 14 positions match TRBD2. The trim removed 0 bases at V and 7 bases at J, leaving 9 bases unmatched. Germline assignment: CDR1 SGHTA and CDR2 FQGNSA. The length of the CDR3 is 18 residues. In DNA, the CDR3 is TGTGCCAGCAGCTTAGCCGTCCTGACTAGCGGGGGGGCAAATACGCAGTATTTT. This translates into CASSLAVLTSGGANTQYF. The whole variable domain, filled in from reference TRBV7-2 and TRBJ2-3, reads GAGVSQSPSNKVTEKGKDVELRCDPISGHTALYWYRQSLGQGLEFLIYFQGNSAPDKSGLPSDRFSAERTGGSVSTLTIQRTQQEDSAVYLCASSLAVLTSGGANTQYFGPGTRLTVL.

The chain couples TRBV4-2 to TRBJ1-1; D ambiguous. The V end lost 0 bases, the J end lost 4 bases, and 9 bases lay between the germline ends. The CDR3 is 14 residues long. CDR1 is LGHNA and CDR2 is YNFKEQ in the germline V gene. The CDR3 DNA reads as TGTGCCAGCAGCCAAGACTTCGGGAGCACTGAAGCTTTCTTT. This translates into CASSQDFGSTEAFF.

This chain joins TRBV5-1 and TRBJ1-1; D perhaps matches TRBD1 (6 bases). There are 14 residues in the CDR3. Germline V gives CDR1 SGHRS, CDR2 YFSETQ. With 2 bases removed from V and 1 base from J, the gap between germline ends came to 9 bases. In DNA, the CDR3 is TGCGCCAGCAGCTTCGGGGGCTCGAACACTGAAGCTTTCTTT. This sequence encodes CASSFGGSNTEAFF.

The chain employs TRBV18 and TRBJ1-1; D is ambiguous. Trimming took 3 bases from V and 3 from J, leaving 11 bases between them. The CDR3 consists of 14 residues. The germline V gene has CDR1 KGHSH and CDR2 LQKENI. DNA of the CDR3: TGTGCCAGCTCACCCGTAGCAGTTGACACTGAAGCTTTCTTT. This gives the protein CASSPVAVDTEAFF. The full variable domain, in which reference TRBV18 and TRBJ1-1 provide the parts outside the CDR3, is NAGVMQNPRHLVRRRGQEARLRCSPMKGHSHVYWYRQLPEEGLKFMVYLQKENIIDESGMPKERFSAEFPKEGPSILRIQQVVRGDSAAYFCASSPVAVDTEAFFGQGTRLTVV.

The chain recombines TRBV2 with TRBJ1-5; perhaps TRBD1 as D (6 bases). V was clipped by 4 bases and J by 2 bases, with 9 bases between them. The CDR3 is made up of 14 amino acids. Germline values: CDR1 SNHLY, CDR2 FYNNEI. CDR3 coding DNA: TGTGCCAGCAGTGTATCAGGGGGCAATCAGCCCCAGCATTTT. Amino acid sequence: CASSVSGGNQPQHF.

J is TRBJ2-7 and V is TRBV6-5; D is undetermined. V lost 7 bases to trimming and J lost 6 bases, with 10 bases between them. The CDR3 has 11 amino acids. Germline-derived CDR1 and CDR2 are MNHEY and SVGAGI. The DNA of the CDR3 is TGTGCCAGCAATCTCCGTGGCGAGCAGTACTTC. It codes for CASNLRGEQYF.

The rearrangement links TRBV18 to TRBJ2-3; D gene uncertain. The germline V and J ends were trimmed by 0 bases and 4 bases, with 8 bases remaining between them. This CDR3 has 14 amino acids. Germline-derived CDR1 and CDR2 are KGHSH and LQKENI. In DNA form, the CDR3 reads TGTGCCAGCTCACCACCGAACAGTGCAGATACGCAGTATTTT. It specifies CASSPPNSADTQYF.

The chain joins TRBV4-1 to TRBJ2-3; no clear D gene. The V gene lost 0 bases and the J gene lost 2 bases, with 12 bases spanning the gap. Germline CDR1 and CDR2: MGHRA and YSYEKL. CDR3 length: 16 residues. The CDR3 region is CASSQDRQSITDTQYF. In DNA form, the CDR3 reads TGCGCCAGCAGCCAAGATAGGCAGAGCATCACAGATACGCAGTATTTT.

In its sample, this clone was seen once. This chain links TRBV11-1 with TRBJ1-6, with a tentative D call TRBD1 (5 bases). The CDR3 sequence is 15 residues long. Germline lookup yields CDR1 SGHAT and CDR2 FQDESV (reference sequence). Trimming took 4 bases from V and 10 from J, leaving 17 bases between them. The CDR3 sequence: CASSSPGVRGSPLHF. The CDR3 DNA follows: TGTGCCAGCAGCTCCCCGGGGGTACGAGGCTCACCCCTCCACTTT. Complete variable domain (other parts from reference TRBV11-1 and TRBJ1-6): EAEVAQSPRYKITEKSQAVAFWCDPISGHATLYWYRQILGQGPELLVQFQDESVVDDSQLPKDRFSAERLKGVDSTLKIQPAELGDSAMYLCASSSPGVRGSPLHFGNGTRLTVT.

With respect to this clone: The junction shows a germline mismatch at one end, possibly a read error. This chain uses TRBV3-1 (or the pseudogene TRBV3-2) with TRBJ1-1; 8 positions agree with TRBD1. The CDR3 sequence is 15 residues long. Germline loops: CDR1 LGHDT, CDR2 YNNKEL (reference sequence). The CDR3 protein is CARSQADRAYTEAFF. CDR3 in DNA: TGTGCCCGCAGCCAAGCGGACAGGGCATACACTGAAGCTTTCTTT.

The CDR3 sequence is CASDGQGVPEGNQPQHF. The CDR3 DNA reads as TGTGCCAGCGACGGACAGGGGGTGCCTGAGGGCAATCAGCCCCAGCATTTT. The chain combines TRBV19 with TRBJ1-5; 10 nucleotides agree with TRBD1. V trimming: 9 bases; J trimming: 2 bases; junction bases outside the gene matches: 13. The germline V gene encodes CDR1 LNHDA and CDR2 SQIVND (reference sequence). The CDR3 covers 17 residues.

This chain uses TRBV29-1 with TRBJ1-2, with TRBD1 matching over 7 bases. J gave up 2 bases and V 7 bases, and 19 bases lay outside the gene matches. The CDR3 consists of 17 residues. Germline V gene sequence: CDR1 SQVTM, CDR2 ANQGSEA. The CDR3 protein is CSAPGTDFLSGNYGYTF. As DNA, the CDR3 is TGCAGCGCCCCCGGGACAGATTTTTTGTCTGGAAACTATGGCTACACCTTC.

The chain links TRBV6-2 or TRBV6-3 to TRBJ2-6; 7 nucleotides line up with TRBD1. Germline CDR1 and CDR2: MNHEY and SVGEGT. The CDR3 extends over 15 amino acids. The V gene end was trimmed by 6 bases and the J gene end by 4 bases; junction bases not matched to a gene: 6. The CDR3 is CASSQTGSGANVLTF. CDR3 DNA sequence: TGTGCCAGCAGCCAGACAGGGTCCGGGGCCAACGTCCTGACTTTC.

The chain couples TRBV7-2 to TRBJ1-2, with 7 bases matching TRBD1. Trimming at V came to 4 bases and at J to 5 bases, leaving 13 bases not matched to a gene. This CDR3 region has 16 residues. Germline V gives CDR1 SGHTA, CDR2 FQGNSA. The CDR3 sequence is CASSYSTTQGLYGYTF. CDR3 bases: TGTGCCAGCAGCTACTCCACTACACAGGGGTTGTATGGCTACACCTTC.

This sequence joins TRBV2 and TRBJ1-2, with D possibly TRBD1 on 5 matching bases. The CDR3 extends over 12 amino acids. Trimming left V 9 bases short and J 8 bases short, with 16 bases between. Germline V lookup: CDR1 SNHLY, CDR2 FYNNEI. The chain's CDR3 is CASGTDFYGYTF. The CDR3 DNA follows: TGTGCCAGTGGGACGGACTTTTACGGCTACACCTTC.

The chain is built from TRBV27 and TRBJ2-7; D not resolved. The CDR3 loop spans 11 amino acids. The V end lost 7 bases, the J end lost 5 bases, and 9 bases lay between the germline ends. CDR1 and CDR2 from the germline V gene are MNHEY and SMNVEV (reference sequence). The chain's CDR3 is CASTLFNEQYF. CDR3 in DNA: TGTGCCAGCACCCTATTTAACGAGCAGTACTTC.

The J gene is TRBJ1-1, the V gene TRBV20-1, with a possible D match to TRBD1 (5 bases). CDR3 length: 14 amino acids. V lost 3 bases to trimming and J lost 11 bases, with 22 bases between them. CDR1 and CDR2 (germline): DFQATT, SNEGSKA (reference sequence). DNA for the CDR3: TGCAGTGCTAGTGAACCCTCCGGGACCCCAGCCGCTTTCTTT. Protein product: CSASEPSGTPAAFF.